What follows is one TCR beta chain and its context. The CDR3 runs to 14 residues. V lost 6 bases and J lost 3; bases outside the gene matches: 7. Germline V gives CDR1 LNHDA, CDR2 SQIVND (reference sequence). This specimen comes from a study of T cell changes during pregnancy in multiple sclerosis. Sequencing was performed with immunoSEQ multiplex PCR; in TCRdb, only in-frame clones are kept and a portion is missing. The data show approximately 43,000 clones, just under 95% seen once. J is TRBJ2-7 and V is TRBV19; 8 bases are shared with TRBD1. The source is a female donor with multiple sclerosis, enrolled in a pregnancy study. The sequencing used CD8+ T cells from peripheral blood mononuclear cells, collected after pregnancy. For the CDR3, the DNA is TGTGCCAGTAGCGACAGGGGCCCCGGCTACGAGCAGTACTTC. Encoded protein: CASSDRGPGYEQYF.